These T cell receptor beta chains were read from a single sample in a study of blood T cell repertoires in COVID-19. Data came from immunoSEQ multiplex PCR; TCRdb stores just in-frame clones and leaves some out. This sample yields roughly 200,000 clones, of which more than 70% are seen a single time; 15% to 20% belongs to the top ten. The sequencing input was peripheral blood. These receptors originate from a person aged 70 to 85 with COVID-19, enrolled during active disease. The CDR3 runs from the conserved cysteine through the conserved F or W. Fields, in order: clone size, D gene, V gene, J gene, CDR3 DNA, CDR3 protein. The D gene is left open where the match is weak. Size tells how often a clone was seen (once, few, many) or the class of an expanded clone, and some rows leave it out.

clone_size: -; d_call: TRBD2; v_call: TRBV2; j_call: TRBJ2-2; cdr3_nt: TGTGCCAGCAGTGAGGAGCGGGGTCACACCGGGGAGCTGTTTTTT; cdr3_aa: CASSEERGHTGELFF
clone_size: -; d_call: -; v_call: TRBV27; j_call: TRBJ1-2; cdr3_nt: TGTGCCAGCAGTTCACAGGGTTTGTTTGGCTACACCTTC; cdr3_aa: CASSSQGLFGYTF
clone_size: -; d_call: TRBD1; v_call: TRBV30; j_call: TRBJ1-2; cdr3_nt: TGTGCCTGGTGGTGGGGACAGGCGGCACCGGCCCGTGGCTACACCTTC; cdr3_aa: CAWWWGQAAPARGYTF
clone_size: -; d_call: -; v_call: TRBV30; j_call: TRBJ1-1; cdr3_nt: TGTGCCTGGGGTCTTAATTGGAACACTGAAGCTTTCTTT; cdr3_aa: CAWGLNWNTEAFF
clone_size: -; d_call: TRBD1; v_call: TRBV5-1; j_call: TRBJ1-3; cdr3_nt: TGCGCCAGCAGCTTGGGACAGGGAGTAGGAAACACCATATATTTT; cdr3_aa: CASSLGQGVGNTIYF
clone_size: once; d_call: TRBD1; v_call: TRBV11-2; j_call: TRBJ2-7; cdr3_nt: TGTGCCAGCAGCCTAACCCCCCGGGACAGGGGTTACGAGCAGTACTTC; cdr3_aa: CASSLTPRDRGYEQYF
clone_size: -; d_call: -; v_call: TRBV7-2; j_call: TRBJ2-2; cdr3_nt: TGTGCCAGCAGCGTCCATCGCCCCAGGGTTCCCGGGGAGCTGTTTTTT; cdr3_aa: CASSVHRPRVPGELFF
clone_size: -; d_call: TRBD1; v_call: TRBV13; j_call: TRBJ1-1; cdr3_nt: TGTGCCAGCAGCTTACGGTCAGGGGGGACTGAAGCTTTCTTT; cdr3_aa: CASSLRSGGTEAFF
clone_size: -; d_call: TRBD1; v_call: TRBV27; j_call: TRBJ1-6; cdr3_nt: TGTGCCAGCAGTTCGACAGGGTCTCGGTCACCCCTCCACTTT; cdr3_aa: CASSSTGSRSPLHF
clone_size: -; d_call: -; v_call: TRBV30; j_call: TRBJ2-7; cdr3_nt: TGTGCCTGGAATTCGATGGCGGGCTACGAGCAGTACTTC; cdr3_aa: CAWNSMAGYEQYF
clone_size: -; d_call: -; v_call: TRBV6-5; j_call: TRBJ2-5; cdr3_nt: TGTGCCAGCAGTTACGGTAGACAGCAAGAGACCCAGTACTTC; cdr3_aa: CASSYGRQQETQYF
clone_size: -; d_call: TRBD1; v_call: TRBV15; j_call: TRBJ1-5; cdr3_nt: TGTGCCACCAGCAGCACGGGGGACAGGGATCAGCCCCAGCATTTT; cdr3_aa: CATSSTGDRDQPQHF
clone_size: -; d_call: TRBD1; v_call: TRBV6-2/TRBV6-3; j_call: TRBJ1-1; cdr3_nt: TGTGCCAGCAGTTACCCCCTCCTACAGGGGACGAGAGTGAACACTGAAGCTTTCTTT; cdr3_aa: CASSYPLLQGTRVNTEAFF
clone_size: -; d_call: -; v_call: TRBV19; j_call: TRBJ2-7; cdr3_nt: TGTGCCAGTACCACAGGGCCCCGATCCTACGAGCAGTACTTC; cdr3_aa: CASTTGPRSYEQYF
clone_size: -; d_call: TRBD2; v_call: TRBV6-2/TRBV6-3; j_call: TRBJ2-5; cdr3_nt: TGTGCCAGCAGTTACTCGTTACTAGCGGGAAAGGAGACCCAGTACTTC; cdr3_aa: CASSYSLLAGKETQYF
clone_size: -; d_call: TRBD1; v_call: TRBV19; j_call: TRBJ2-2; cdr3_nt: TGTGCCAGTAGGGACAGGGCGAACACCGGGGAGCTGTTTTTT; cdr3_aa: CASRDRANTGELFF
clone_size: -; d_call: -; v_call: TRBV9; j_call: TRBJ1-2; cdr3_nt: TGTGCCAGCAGCGTTCACGGGTATGGCTACACCTTC; cdr3_aa: CASSVHGYGYTF
clone_size: -; d_call: TRBD1; v_call: TRBV6-1; j_call: TRBJ1-4; cdr3_nt: TGTGCCAGCAGTGAACAACAGGGGTGGAATGAAAAACTGTTTTTT; cdr3_aa: CASSEQQGWNEKLFF
clone_size: once; d_call: TRBD1; v_call: TRBV19; j_call: TRBJ2-6; cdr3_nt: TGTGCCAGTAGTATAGGCGGACAGGGAGTGACTGGGGCCAACGTCCTGACTTTC; cdr3_aa: CASSIGGQGVTGANVLTF
clone_size: -; d_call: -; v_call: TRBV5-1; j_call: TRBJ1-6; cdr3_nt: TGCGCCAGCAGCTTGGATGTATATTCACCCCTCCACTTT; cdr3_aa: CASSLDVYSPLHF
clone_size: -; d_call: TRBD2; v_call: TRBV12-3/TRBV12-4; j_call: TRBJ2-2; cdr3_nt: TGTGCCACCTTTCCGGGGGGCGGGGAGCTGTTTTTT; cdr3_aa: CATFPGGGELFF
clone_size: -; d_call: TRBD1; v_call: TRBV6-1; j_call: TRBJ2-7; cdr3_nt: TGTGCCAGCAGTGAAGGCCCTACAGGGGTGGGCTACGAGCAGTACTTC; cdr3_aa: CASSEGPTGVGYEQYF
clone_size: -; d_call: -; v_call: TRBV10-3; j_call: TRBJ2-5; cdr3_nt: TGTGCCACCAACGAACGGAGCCAAGAGACCCAGTACTTC; cdr3_aa: CATNERSQETQYF
clone_size: -; d_call: -; v_call: TRBV18; j_call: TRBJ2-7; cdr3_nt: TGTGCCAGCTCACCACGGGGCTACTACGAGCAGTACTTC; cdr3_aa: CASSPRGYYEQYF
clone_size: -; d_call: -; v_call: TRBV7-2; j_call: TRBJ2-3; cdr3_nt: TGTGCCAGCAGCTCAGGCGAATGGGGCCCTAGGGCAGATACGCAGTATTTT; cdr3_aa: CASSSGEWGPRADTQYF
clone_size: -; d_call: TRBD1; v_call: TRBV5-8; j_call: TRBJ1-1; cdr3_nt: TGTGCCAGCAAGGACAGGGGGGCTTTCTTT; cdr3_aa: CASKDRGAFF
clone_size: -; d_call: TRBD2; v_call: TRBV5-1; j_call: TRBJ2-7; cdr3_nt: TGCGCCAGCAGCTTGGGTACGGGGGGGCCCTACGAGCAGTACTTC; cdr3_aa: CASSLGTGGPYEQYF
clone_size: -; d_call: -; v_call: TRBV19; j_call: TRBJ1-2; cdr3_nt: TGTGCCAGTAACATGGGGGGTACCGACTATGGCTACACCTTC; cdr3_aa: CASNMGGTDYGYTF
clone_size: -; d_call: -; v_call: TRBV19; j_call: TRBJ1-5; cdr3_nt: TGTGCCAGTAGCCCGCGGGAGGGGGGAGCAAATCAGCCCCAGCATTTT; cdr3_aa: CASSPREGGANQPQHF
clone_size: -; d_call: -; v_call: TRBV2; j_call: TRBJ2-3; cdr3_nt: TGTGCCAGCAGGGACGGGAGGACAGGGCCCTCATCTAGCACAGATACGCAGTATTTT; cdr3_aa: CASRDGRTGPSSSTDTQYF
clone_size: once; d_call: -; v_call: TRBV6-5; j_call: TRBJ1-3; cdr3_nt: TGTGCCAGCAGTTATACCAGGTCGGACACCATATATTTT; cdr3_aa: CASSYTRSDTIYF
clone_size: -; d_call: -; v_call: TRBV7-3; j_call: TRBJ2-5; cdr3_nt: TGTGCCAGCAGCTTAGGCCCAGGTACAGAGACCCAGTACTTC; cdr3_aa: CASSLGPGTETQYF
clone_size: -; d_call: TRBD1; v_call: TRBV2; j_call: TRBJ2-7; cdr3_nt: TGTGCCAGCAGTGCTTCACAGGGGATTGGCTACGAGCAGTACTTC; cdr3_aa: CASSASQGIGYEQYF
clone_size: -; d_call: TRBD1; v_call: TRBV12-5; j_call: TRBJ2-7; cdr3_nt: TGTGCTAGTGGCCGTACCGGGACAGGGCCCTACGAGCAGTACTTC; cdr3_aa: CASGRTGTGPYEQYF
clone_size: -; d_call: TRBD2; v_call: TRBV5-1; j_call: TRBJ2-1; cdr3_nt: TGCGCCAGCAGCTCCGGACTAGCGGGACTTCAAGCAAGTGAGCAGTTCTTC; cdr3_aa: CASSSGLAGLQASEQFF
clone_size: -; d_call: TRBD1; v_call: TRBV9; j_call: TRBJ2-7; cdr3_nt: TGTGCCAGCAGCGCCGGGACAGGGCTCGAGCAGTACTTC; cdr3_aa: CASSAGTGLEQYF
clone_size: -; d_call: TRBD1; v_call: TRBV6-2/TRBV6-3; j_call: TRBJ1-1; cdr3_nt: TGTGCCAGCAGTTACAGGGGACAGGGTAACACTGAAGCTTTCTTT; cdr3_aa: CASSYRGQGNTEAFF